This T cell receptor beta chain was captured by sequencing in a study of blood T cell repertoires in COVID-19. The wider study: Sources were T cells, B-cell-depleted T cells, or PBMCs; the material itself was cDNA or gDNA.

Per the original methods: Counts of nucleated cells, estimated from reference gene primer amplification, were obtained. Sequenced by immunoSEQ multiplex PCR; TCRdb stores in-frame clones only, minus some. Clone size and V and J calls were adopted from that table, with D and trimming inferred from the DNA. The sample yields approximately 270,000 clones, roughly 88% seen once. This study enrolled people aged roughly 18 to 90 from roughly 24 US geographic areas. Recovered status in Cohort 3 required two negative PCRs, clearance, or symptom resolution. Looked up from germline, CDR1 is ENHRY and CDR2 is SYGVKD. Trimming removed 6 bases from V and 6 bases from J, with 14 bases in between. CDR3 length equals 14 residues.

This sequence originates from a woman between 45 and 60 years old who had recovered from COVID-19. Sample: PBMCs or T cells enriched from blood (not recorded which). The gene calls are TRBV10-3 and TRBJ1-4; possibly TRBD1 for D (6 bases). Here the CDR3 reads CAIRDSPADEKLFF. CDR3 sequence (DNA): TGTGCCATCAGGGACAGTCCCGCAGATGAAAAACTGTTTTTT.